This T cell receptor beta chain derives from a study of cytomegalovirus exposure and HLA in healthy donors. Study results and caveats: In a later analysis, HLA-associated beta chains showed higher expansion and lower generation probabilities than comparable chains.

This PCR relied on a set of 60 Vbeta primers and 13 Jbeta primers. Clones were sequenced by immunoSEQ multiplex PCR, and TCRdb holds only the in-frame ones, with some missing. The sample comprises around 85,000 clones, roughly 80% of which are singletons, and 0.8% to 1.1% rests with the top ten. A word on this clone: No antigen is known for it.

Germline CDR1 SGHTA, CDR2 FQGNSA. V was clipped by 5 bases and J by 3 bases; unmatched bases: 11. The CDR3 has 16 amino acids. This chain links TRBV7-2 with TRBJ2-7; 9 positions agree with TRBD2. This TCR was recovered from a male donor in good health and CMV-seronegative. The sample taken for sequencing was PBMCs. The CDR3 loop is CASSPAGAGGHYEQYF. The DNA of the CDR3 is TGTGCCAGCAGCCCGGCGGGAGCGGGGGGCCACTACGAGCAGTACTTC.